The 10 T cell receptor beta chains below were found in one sample sequenced in a study of cytomegalovirus exposure and HLA in healthy donors. PCR employed 60 Vbeta and 13 Jbeta primers. Assay: immunoSEQ multiplex PCR; the TCRdb copy retains only in-frame clones and omits some. Of about 160,000 clones in the sample, about 88% were seen once. Sequenced input: PBMCs. The receptors stem from a man in his late teens or twenties in good health and CMV-seropositive.

CDR3 residues: CAWSAPGNTEAFF. The CDR3 DNA sequence: TGTGCCTGGAGCGCGCCAGGGAACACTGAAGCTTTCTTT. V and J are TRBV30 and TRBJ1-1; D gene unclear. The germline V gene has CDR1 GTSNPN and CDR2 SVGIG (reference sequence). CDR3 length equals 13 residues. V was clipped by 3 bases and J by 1 base, with 9 bases between them. The entire variable domain, with the rest obtained from reference TRBV30 and TRBJ1-1, is as follows: SQTIHQWPATLVQPVGSPLSLECTVEGTSNPNLYWYRQAAGRGLQLLFYSVGIGQISSEVPQNLSASRPQDRQFILSSKKLLLSDSGFYLCAWSAPGNTEAFFGQGTRLTVV.

The rearrangement joins TRBV19 to TRBJ2-3, with TRBD1 matching over 8 bases. Losses at the gene ends were 2 bases for V and 3 bases for J; bases not matched to a gene: 4. Germline V gives CDR1 LNHDA, CDR2 SQIVND (reference sequence). CDR3 length: 15 amino acids. The DNA of the CDR3 is TGTGCCAGTAGTATAACAGGGGGGCGTACAGATACGCAGTATTTT. It is translated as CASSITGGRTDTQYF.

This chain joins TRBV15 and TRBJ2-1, with D possibly matching TRBD2 (5 bases). Germline assignment: CDR1 LNHNV and CDR2 YYDKDF (reference sequence). This CDR3 region has 14 residues. The ends were cut back, 4 bases at V and 6 bases at J, with 13 bases in the middle. The CDR3 coding sequence is TGTGCCACCAGCACCGGACGGGGTTTCAATGAGCAGTTCTTC. It specifies CATSTGRGFNEQFF.

The genes are TRBV7-3 and TRBJ2-3, with TRBD2 matching over 11 bases. V gave up 1 base and J gave up 4 bases; unmatched junction bases: 13. The CDR3 contains 19 residues. Germline CDR1 SGHTA, CDR2 FQGTGA. CDR3 sequence: CASSLRGHGSGGAPDTQYF. CDR3 nucleotide sequence: TGTGCCAGCAGCTTAAGGGGCCATGGTAGCGGGGGGGCCCCAGATACGCAGTATTTT.

The chain has TRBV27 and TRBJ1-5; 11 bases match TRBD1. J lost 6 bases, V lost 3 bases, and 10 bases had no gene match. There are 17 residues in the CDR3. From germline, CDR1 is MNHEY and CDR2 SMNVEV (reference sequence). This chain's CDR3 is CASSLGGGQGVSQPQHF. The CDR3, as DNA: TGTGCCAGCAGTTTGGGCGGGGGACAGGGGGTAAGTCAGCCCCAGCATTTT.

J is TRBJ1-1 and V is TRBV5-1; D unresolved. The CDR3 consists of 15 residues. V lost 0 bases, J lost 1 base, and 10 bases lay in between. Germline loops: CDR1 SGHRS, CDR2 YFSETQ. This CDR3 reads CASSLDPGGNTEAFF. The CDR3 DNA sequence: TGCGCCAGCAGCTTGGATCCGGGAGGGAACACTGAAGCTTTCTTT.

This rearrangement joins TRBV4-2 to TRBJ1-6, with 7 bases lining up with TRBD1. The CDR3 is made up of 15 amino acids. In germline, CDR1 is LGHNA, CDR2 YNFKEQ. The J segment lost 7 bases and the V segment lost 1 base, leaving 4 bases of the junction unmatched. CDR3 protein: CASSQAGGSNSPLHF. For the CDR3, the DNA is TGTGCCAGCAGCCAAGCAGGGGGGAGCAATTCACCCCTCCACTTT.

This chain joins TRBV11-2 and TRBJ2-5; 10 bases are shared with TRBD2. Germline V gene data show CDR1 as SGHAT and CDR2 as FQNNGV. The CDR3 runs 19 residues. With V trimmed by 0 bases and J by 5 bases, 15 bases remained unmatched. As DNA, the CDR3 is TGTGCCAGCAGCTTAGATCAGTGGCTAGCGGGGGCGCCGGGGGAGACCCAGTACTTC. Translation: CASSLDQWLAGAPGETQYF.

This rearrangement joins TRBV2 to TRBJ2-2; TRBD1 is a possible D gene (9 bases). V lost 5 bases, J lost 1 base, and 29 bases lay in between. Germline V CDR1 and CDR2: SNHLY, FYNNEI. CDR3 length: 21 amino acids. CDR3 loop: CASSLWTGEPSRGENTGELFF. CDR3 in DNA: TGTGCCAGCAGTCTTTGGACAGGGGAGCCCTCGCGGGGGGAGAACACCGGGGAGCTGTTTTTT.

This clone was detected a few times. The rearrangement joins TRBV15 to TRBJ2-2, with 10 bases fitting TRBD2. The J segment lost 4 bases and the V segment lost 0 bases, leaving 11 bases of the junction unmatched. CDR1 and CDR2 from the germline V gene are LNHNV and YYDKDF (reference sequence). The CDR3 runs to 19 residues. DNA for the CDR3: TGTGCCACCAGCAGAGATTCGGCTAGCGGGGGTACGGCCACCGGGGAGCTGTTTTTT. Protein sequence: CATSRDSASGGTATGELFF. The whole variable domain, filled in from reference TRBV15 and TRBJ2-2, reads DAMVIQNPRYQVTQFGKPVTLSCSQTLNHNVMYWYQQKSSQAPKLLFHYYDKDFNNEADTPDNFQSRRPNTSFCFLDIRSPGLGDTAMYLCATSRDSASGGTATGELFFGEGSRLTVL.